This T cell receptor (beta chain) was captured by sequencing in a study of T cell responses to AZD1222 COVID-19 vaccine. Overall study context: Combined were second doses at about 4 or about 12 weeks. Study findings and constraints: Spike-specific TCR depth and breadth grew after two AZD1222 doses.

The method was immunoSEQ multiplex PCR; TCRdb's version includes in-frame clones alone and lacks a portion of them. The sample has roughly 99,000 clones; about 89% are singletons. This clone was counted once. The target antigen is unknown. CDR1 and CDR2 (germline): LGHDT, YNNKEL (reference sequence). The ends were cut back, 0 bases at V and 1 base at J, with 11 bases in the middle. The length of the CDR3 is 16 residues. The sequence derives from an adult in good health. Sequencing was performed on peripheral blood, taken on day 0 of AZD1222 vaccination. V is TRBV3-1 (or the pseudogene TRBV3-2) and J is TRBJ2-3, with D perhaps matching TRBD2 (6 bases). The CDR3 DNA reads TGTGCCAGCAGCCAAGATTTGGCTAGCGGCACAGATACGCAGTATTTT. Its translation is CASSQDLASGTDTQYF.